Listed below are T cell receptor beta chains from one sample, sequenced in a study of T-cell memory formation after mild COVID-19. TCRdb reanalysed the 5' RACE reads using MiXCR and keeps one entry per CDR3 protein. Of roughly 110,000 distinct CDR3 sequences in the sample, 15% to 20% were seen once. Material for sequencing was PBMCs or a T cell subset sorted from them (not recorded which). These receptors all come from an adult woman who had mild COVID-19 (a few samples of this study predate the infection). Cell type and time point are not known. The CDR3 runs from the conserved cysteine through the conserved F or W. D genes are given only for firm matches. Clone size is not always given. Where it is, it says once, few, many or a class for expanded clones.

DNA	CDR3	size	V	J	D
TGTGCCAGCAGTTGGACAGGGGAGGCTGAAGCTTTCTTT	CASSWTGEAEAFF	few	TRBV6-5	TRBJ1-1	TRBD1
TGCGCCAGCAGCTTGTCCCGATTGACAGGGACGGGCTCCTACGAGCAGTACTTC	CASSLSRLTGTGSYEQYF	NA	TRBV5-1	TRBJ2-7	TRBD1
TGCAGCGTCCCGACTACCGGGGAGGACTATAATGAGCAGTTCTTC	CSVPTTGEDYNEQFF	many	TRBV29-1	TRBJ2-1	NA
TGTGCCAGCAGTTCTGACAGGGGGAGTCTACTTCTCTATGGCTACACCTTC	CASSSDRGSLLLYGYTF	NA	TRBV12-3/TRBV12-4	TRBJ1-2	TRBD1
TGTGCCAGCAGGACAGGGGGCAATGAGCAGTTCTTC	CASRTGGNEQFF	NA	TRBV12-3/TRBV12-4	TRBJ2-1	TRBD1
TGTGCCACCAGCAGAGAGGACCTTTCTGACTACGAGCAGTACTTC	CATSREDLSDYEQYF	few	TRBV15	TRBJ2-7	NA
TGTGCCAGCAGCCTTCCGGGACAGCACTTTACCTACGAGCAGTACTTC	CASSLPGQHFTYEQYF	NA	TRBV13	TRBJ2-7	TRBD1
TGTGCCAGCAGTGAATTGGGCACTGAAGCTTTCTTT	CASSELGTEAFF	many	TRBV25-1	TRBJ1-1	NA
TGTGCCAGCAGCTTATGGGCGGACTCCTACAATGAGCAGTTCTTC	CASSLWADSYNEQFF	few	TRBV7-3	TRBJ2-1	NA
TGCGCCAGCAGCTTGGAGTCCGGGACGGCGAACTACGAGCAGTACTTC	CASSLESGTANYEQYF	few	TRBV5-1	TRBJ2-7	NA
TGCGCCAGCAGCCAACCAGATCTGAGCGATGAGCAGTTCTTC	CASSQPDLSDEQFF	few	TRBV4-1	TRBJ2-1	NA
TGTGCCAGCCGTAAGGGACAGCCTTCAACTAATGAAAAACTGTTTTTT	CASRKGQPSTNEKLFF	few	TRBV21-1	TRBJ1-4	NA
TGTGCCACCAGTGATTTGCGAAACTCTCGCCAAGAGACCCAGTACTTC	CATSDLRNSRQETQYF	NA	TRBV24-1	TRBJ2-5	NA
TGTGCCAGCAGTGCGACAGGCCGCCAAGAGACCCAGTACTTC	CASSATGRQETQYF	NA	TRBV28	TRBJ2-5	NA
TGTGCCAGCAGGGGTAAACAGGGGTCGGAGGATGGCTACACCTTC	CASRGKQGSEDGYTF	NA	TRBV12-3/TRBV12-4	TRBJ1-2	TRBD1
TGCGCCAGCAGCTTGGGACACGGTCAAACAGATACGCAGTATTTT	CASSLGHGQTDTQYF	NA	TRBV5-1	TRBJ2-3	NA
TGTGCCAGCATGGGGCAGCCTAAGGAGCTGTTTTTT	CASMGQPKELFF	few	TRBV6-2/TRBV6-3	TRBJ2-2	NA
TGCGCCAGCAGCTTGGTTACTGGACAGCTATACACCGGGGAGCTGTTTTTT	CASSLVTGQLYTGELFF	few	TRBV5-1	TRBJ2-2	NA
TGCGCCAGCAGCCACGGGAGGAATTCTCAAGAGACCCAGTACTTC	CASSHGRNSQETQYF	few	TRBV5-1	TRBJ2-5	TRBD2
TGTGCCAGCAGCCCTACTTCAGGGGGCGCCCACAATGAGCAGTTCTTC	CASSPTSGGAHNEQFF	few	TRBV7-9	TRBJ2-1	TRBD1
TGTGCCAGCAGTTTTTCGCGGAAAATGAACACTGAAGCTTTCTTT	CASSFSRKMNTEAFF	NA	TRBV12-3/TRBV12-4	TRBJ1-1	NA
TGCGCCAGCAGCCAAGATGAGGGCCATAATTCACCCCTCCACTTT	CASSQDEGHNSPLHF	few	TRBV4-1	TRBJ1-6	NA
TGTGCCAGCAGCAGCTGGGACGGAAGGTGGGGCAATCAGCCCCAGCATTTT	CASSSWDGRWGNQPQHF	few	TRBV7-9	TRBJ1-5	NA
TGTGCCAGCAGTGGTACAGGGGCTTGGGTGCAGTACTTC	CASSGTGAWVQYF	NA	TRBV6-5	TRBJ2-7	TRBD1
TGCGCCAGCAGCCAAGATCGAGGGACGGCCTACAATGAGCAGTTCTTC	CASSQDRGTAYNEQFF	few	TRBV4-3	TRBJ2-1	NA
TGCAGTGCGAGGCCCCTAGCGGGGGGGGACCAAGAGACCCAGTACTTC	CSARPLAGGDQETQYF	few	TRBV20-1	TRBJ2-5	TRBD2
TGTGCCAGCAGCCAAGATCTGAGGACTGAAGCTTTCTTT	CASSQDLRTEAFF	NA	TRBV3-1	TRBJ1-1	NA
TGTGCCAGAGGGGGCAGGGTCGATGAGCAGTTCTTC	CARGGRVDEQFF	few	TRBV7-3	TRBJ2-1	TRBD1
TGTGCCAGCAGCGTAGGTACGGGAGATGGCACAGATACGCAGTATTTT	CASSVGTGDGTDTQYF	NA	TRBV9	TRBJ2-3	NA
TGCAGTGCTAGAGATAAGGGGGGCTTCTCCTACGAGCAGTACTTC	CSARDKGGFSYEQYF	NA	TRBV20-1	TRBJ2-7	NA
TGCGCCAGCAGCTTGGCTAGCGGGAACTACGAGCAGTACTTC	CASSLASGNYEQYF	NA	TRBV5-1	TRBJ2-7	TRBD2
TGTGCCAGCAGCTCCCAGGTCGGCCTCGGCCGGGATACGCAGTATTTT	CASSSQVGLGRDTQYF	few	TRBV7-7	TRBJ2-3	NA
TGTGCCACCAGCAGGTCATTTAGCAATCAGCCCCAGCATTTT	CATSRSFSNQPQHF	NA	TRBV15	TRBJ1-5	NA
TGTGCCAGCAGGGAGTCGGGTTACTCTAACAATCAGCCCCAGCATTTT	CASRESGYSNNQPQHF	few	TRBV27	TRBJ1-5	NA
TGTGCCAGCAGTTACCGTCAGGGCGCGGTTGGCTATGGCTACACCTTC	CASSYRQGAVGYGYTF	few	TRBV6-6	TRBJ1-2	NA
TGTGCCAGCATCCTCAGGGCGGGGGGGGCTGAGCAGTTCTTC	CASILRAGGAEQFF	NA	TRBV5-8	TRBJ2-1	TRBD2
TGTGCCAGCAGTTTTGTCGAGGTAACTGAAGCTTTCTTT	CASSFVEVTEAFF	NA	TRBV12-3/TRBV12-4	TRBJ1-1	NA
TGTGCCACCAGCCAGGACCGTTATAGCAATCAGCCCCAGCATTTT	CATSQDRYSNQPQHF	NA	TRBV15	TRBJ1-5	NA
TGTGCCAGCAGCCCCCGGCAAGGGAGAGAAGCTTTCTTT	CASSPRQGREAFF	NA	TRBV7-8	TRBJ1-1	NA
TGTGCCAGCAGCTTCGTCCTCTTAGATACGCAGTATTTT	CASSFVLLDTQYF	NA	TRBV7-9	TRBJ2-3	NA
TGTGCCAGCTTTTTGTTGGGGTATGGCTACACCTTC	CASFLLGYGYTF	few	TRBV9	TRBJ1-2	NA
TGTGCCAGCAGCCCAGGGCGCGGCGGGGGCTACACCTTC	CASSPGRGGGYTF	few	TRBV7-9	TRBJ1-2	NA
TGCAGCGTTGAAGAGGAGCGGGGGGTTCTCGATACGCAGTATTTT	CSVEEERGVLDTQYF	many	TRBV29-1	TRBJ2-3	TRBD2
TGTGCCAGCAGTGACGAGCAGGAAGGGTCAGATACGCAGTATTTT	CASSDEQEGSDTQYF	many	TRBV6-4	TRBJ2-3	NA
TGTGCCAGCTCTCAGGAGGCGGGGGCTAACTATGGCTACACCTTC	CASSQEAGANYGYTF	NA	TRBV12-3/TRBV12-4	TRBJ1-2	NA
TGTGCCAGCAGCGTCCTACTAGCGGGAGGGCCGTTCACCGGGGAGCTGTTTTTT	CASSVLLAGGPFTGELFF	once	TRBV9	TRBJ2-2	TRBD2
TGCAGCGTTGAAGGGACTAGCGATGGGGATGAGCAGTTCTTC	CSVEGTSDGDEQFF	NA	TRBV29-1	TRBJ2-1	TRBD2
TGTGCCAGCTCCCTCCCCCGGGGCGGGGGGCCAACCAATGAGCAGTTCTTC	CASSLPRGGGPTNEQFF	many	TRBV9	TRBJ2-1	TRBD2
TGTGCCAGCAGATCGATTGGGACTAGCGGGAGTTACGAGCAGTACTTC	CASRSIGTSGSYEQYF	NA	TRBV27	TRBJ2-7	TRBD2
TGTGCCAGCGGCATCAATGAGCAGTTCTTC	CASGINEQFF	NA	TRBV6-2/TRBV6-3	TRBJ2-1	NA
TGCAGTGCTAGAGCCGTGGGGACTACCTACAATGAGCAGTTCTTC	CSARAVGTTYNEQFF	NA	TRBV20-1	TRBJ2-1	TRBD2
TGCGCCAGCAGCCTAACGACTAGCTTCCCCGGGGAGCTGTTTTTT	CASSLTTSFPGELFF	many	TRBV5-1	TRBJ2-2	TRBD2
TGTGCCAGCAGTGCTTTGGACCACCTAATGAACACTGAAGCTTTCTTT	CASSALDHLMNTEAFF	few	TRBV2	TRBJ1-1	NA
TGTGCCATCAGTGAGTTGAGCGGGAGGGACTCCTACGAGCAGTACTTC	CAISELSGRDSYEQYF	NA	TRBV10-3	TRBJ2-7	TRBD2